This TCR beta chain was captured in a study of beta chain features in type 1 diabetes. Looking at the study overall: Healthy donors, compared against patients, showed similar age, gender and cell yields.

Each donor gave one heparinised blood draw averaging about 100 mL. General study findings and limits: There was no resolution here of whether HLA type influences TCRB rearrangement. For type 1 diabetes patients, VDJ junctions showed fewer insertions and more deletions. Among all four CD4+ subsets, Type 1 diabetes patients had TCRB CDR3s that were moderately but significantly shorter.

Of note for this clone: What it binds is unknown.

The sequenced template was cDNA made from the entire isolated RNA. Assay: immunoSEQ multiplex PCR; the TCRdb copy retains only in-frame clones and omits some. The sample contains around 650,000 clones, roughly an eighth of which appear only once. Germline V gene lookup returns CDR1 SGHTA and CDR2 FQGNSA. The CDR3 totals 18 residues. V was clipped by 1 base and J by 1 base, with 17 bases between them. The TCR sequence derives from a man aged 30-40 years with type 1 diabetes. The sequenced sample consisted of naive CD4+ T cells from blood. This chain uses TRBV7-2 with TRBJ2-1, with D maybe TRBD1 (6 bases). The CDR3 loop reads CASSLGAPGVGSYNEQFF. The CDR3 DNA reads as TGTGCCAGCAGCTTAGGGGCGCCAGGGGTAGGATCCTACAATGAGCAGTTCTTC.